Listed here are 23 T cell receptor beta chains from one sample, sequenced in a study of cytomegalovirus exposure and HLA in healthy donors (dated by TCRdb to 2016 to 2017). Library generation was performed with the immunoSEQ multiplex PCR assay. A mixture of 60 forward primers for TCR Vbeta segments and 13 reverse primers for TCR Jbeta segments was used in the multiplex PCR. TCRdb's version of the immuneACCESS table is confined to in-frame rearrangements and falls short of the full clone set. An unresolved V gene accounts for under half of the shortfall where checked; the remainder is of unknown origin. This sample has 100,000 to 120,000 clones in its table, and roughly 13% of those were observed once. 15% to 20% of the sample rests with the top ten. Sequenced: PBMCs. These receptors were taken from a man in his forties in good health and CMV-seropositive.

This clone was seen once. The chain links TRBV6-5 to TRBJ2-1; a weak D match, TRBD2 (6 bases). Germline V gives CDR1 MNHEY, CDR2 SVGAGI. CDR3 length: 14 residues. With 7 bases removed from V and 9 bases from J, the gap between germline ends came to 19 bases. The CDR3 DNA sequence: TGTGCCAGCAAACGGGAGCTAGGGGCAGGTGAGCAGTTCTTC. The encoded protein is CASKRELGAGEQFF.

This clone was observed a few times. The V call is TRBV6-5, the J call TRBJ2-7; 7 bases fit TRBD2. Germline trimming cut 4 bases from V and 4 bases from J; bases unmatched to any gene: 10. Germline V CDR1 and CDR2: MNHEY, SVGAGI. CDR3 length equals 15 residues. The CDR3 protein is CASSLTSLEGYEQYF. Here the CDR3 DNA reads TGTGCCAGCAGTTTGACTAGCCTCGAGGGATACGAGCAGTACTTC.

This clone was seen a few times. The chain carries TRBV30 and TRBJ2-3; D ambiguous. Trimming stripped 0 bases from V and 4 bases from J, with 11 bases between. The CDR3 loop spans 14 amino acids. Germline CDR1 is GTSNPN and CDR2 is SVGIG (reference sequence). CDR3 sequence (DNA): TGTGCCTGGAGTGTAAGAGTCCGGGCAGATACGCAGTATTTT. It specifies CAWSVRVRADTQYF.

The chain employs TRBV29-1 and TRBJ2-2; D remains ambiguous. With the DNA end fitting TRBJ1-1 better, the J assignment may be wrong. The CDR3 extends over 11 amino acids. Germline V gene lookup returns CDR1 SQVTM and CDR2 ANQGSEA. CDR3 sequence: CSVRRDTEAFF. The CDR3 coding sequence is TGCAGTGTGAGACGGGACACTGAAGCTTTCTTT.

This clone was picked up a small number of times. The V call is TRBV4-2, the J call TRBJ1-2, with unresolved D. CDR1 is LGHNA and CDR2 is YNFKEQ in the germline V gene. Trimming left V 0 bases short and J 0 bases short, with 5 bases between. This CDR3 region has 14 residues. The CDR3 spells CASSQELANYGYTF. The CDR3 DNA follows: TGTGCCAGCAGCCAAGAACTAGCTAACTATGGCTACACCTTC.

The chain links TRBV7-6 to TRBJ1-2, with a weak D call TRBD1 (5 bases). This CDR3 comprises 12 residues. Germline lookup yields CDR1 SGHVS and CDR2 FNYEAQ. Trimming took 1 base from V and 5 from J, leaving 5 bases between them. The CDR3 here is CASSLEGYGYTF. For the CDR3, the DNA is TGTGCCAGCAGCTTAGAGGGGTATGGCTACACCTTC.

The rearrangement uses TRBV19 and TRBJ2-7, with a possible D match to TRBD1 (5 bases). Trimming took off 1 base at V and 4 bases at J, with 11 bases between the two ends. CDR3 length equals 14 residues. Germline CDR1 and CDR2: LNHDA and SQIVND (reference sequence). Here the CDR3 reads CASSIGQNTYEQYF. DNA for the CDR3: TGTGCCAGTAGTATAGGACAGAACACTTACGAGCAGTACTTC.

The chain is built from TRBV7-6 and TRBJ2-1, with D maybe TRBD2 (5 bases). The CDR3 contains 15 residues. Trimming left V 5 bases short and J 4 bases short, with 15 bases between. Germline CDR1 SGHVS, CDR2 FNYEAQ. This chain's CDR3 is CASSPLREFYNEQFF. In DNA, the CDR3 is TGTGCCAGCAGCCCGCTTAGGGAGTTTTACAATGAGCAGTTCTTC.

This clone was seen a handful of times. The rearrangement joins TRBV30 to TRBJ1-2; perhaps TRBD1 as D (6 bases). The germline V and J ends were trimmed by 2 bases and 3 bases, with 10 bases remaining between them. Germline CDR1 and CDR2: GTSNPN and SVGIG (reference sequence). The CDR3 covers 13 residues. The CDR3 coding sequence is TGTGCCTGGAGTCCGGGGGGCGACTATGGCTACACCTTC. Encoded protein: CAWSPGGDYGYTF.

This chain joins TRBV4-2 and TRBJ2-3; 10 nucleotides align to TRBD2. Looked up from germline, CDR1 is LGHNA and CDR2 is YNFKEQ. The V segment lost 0 bases and the J segment 4 bases; nucleotides outside the gene matches: 7. CDR3 length: 17 residues. The CDR3 here is CASSQEGPAGGSDTQYF. The CDR3 nucleotides read TGTGCCAGCAGCCAAGAGGGTCCAGCGGGAGGGTCAGATACGCAGTATTTT.

A few counts support this clone. The chain carries TRBV6-5 and TRBJ1-5; D not certain. The CDR3 runs to 13 residues. Germline loops: CDR1 MNHEY, CDR2 SVGAGI. V lost 7 bases, J lost 3 bases, and 10 bases lay in between. The CDR3 bases are TGTGCCAGCAAGGATGCGGACAATCAGCCCCAGCATTTT. Its protein is CASKDADNQPQHF.

In its sample, this clone was seen a few times. J is TRBJ2-6 and V is TRBV5-1; D is uncertain. The CDR3 consists of 14 residues. Germline V gives CDR1 SGHRS, CDR2 YFSETQ. Trimming shortened V by 6 bases and J by 2 bases, and 9 bases separated the two germline ends. DNA for the CDR3: TGCGCCAGCACCGACACTGCTGGGGCCAACGTCCTGACTTTC. This translates into CASTDTAGANVLTF.

This clone was seen more than once but under ten times. The chain links TRBV4-1 to TRBJ2-1; D might be TRBD1 (6 bases). Germline V gene lookup returns CDR1 MGHRA and CDR2 YSYEKL. The CDR3 contains 16 residues. Deletions cut 2 bases from V and 0 bases from J, with 11 bases between. Written as DNA, the CDR3 is TGCGCCAGCAGCCAAAAATTAGGGGGCTCCTACAATGAGCAGTTCTTC. It specifies CASSQKLGGSYNEQFF.

This clone was seen a handful of times. The CDR3, as DNA: TGTGCCAGCAGCTCCAGGAACACTGAAGCTTTCTTT. It encodes CASSSRNTEAFF. The chain employs TRBV28 and TRBJ1-1; D unresolved. Trimming took 6 bases from V and 1 from J, leaving 6 bases between them. In germline, CDR1 is MDHEN, CDR2 SYDVKM. There are 12 residues in the CDR3.

This clone was counted only a few times. This chain joins TRBV18 and TRBJ1-2; D is unclear. The germline CDR1 and CDR2 sequences are KGHSH and LQKENI. This CDR3 comprises 15 residues. The ends were cut back, 2 bases at V and 4 bases at J, with 14 bases in the middle. The chain's CDR3 is CASSPVQESSYGYTF. CDR3 bases: TGTGCCAGCTCACCAGTCCAGGAATCATCCTATGGCTACACCTTC. Full variable domain (outside the CDR3, taken from reference TRBV18 and TRBJ1-2): NAGVMQNPRHLVRRRGQEARLRCSPMKGHSHVYWYRQLPEEGLKFMVYLQKENIIDESGMPKERFSAEFPKEGPSILRIQQVVRGDSAAYFCASSPVQESSYGYTFGSGTRLTVV.

This clone has just a few counts. The V call is TRBV10-2, the J call TRBJ2-7; 8 bases line up with TRBD1. V was pared by 11 bases and J by 3 bases, with 6 bases of the junction left unmatched. CDR3 length equals 12 residues. Germline CDR1 and CDR2: WSHSY and SAAADI. DNA of the CDR3: TGCGCCGCCAGGGGGCTCAGCTACGAGCAGTACTTC. It yields the protein CAARGLSYEQYF.

This clone was seen a few times. The chain employs TRBV5-4 and TRBJ2-7, with a weak D call TRBD2 (6 bases). V lost 0 bases, J lost 6 bases, and 13 bases lay in between. This CDR3 spans 14 amino acids. Germline V gene sequence: CDR1 SGHNT, CDR2 YYREEE (reference sequence). The CDR3 reads CASSLVGEVREQYF. CDR3 DNA: TGTGCCAGCAGCTTGGTGGGGGAGGTTCGCGAGCAGTACTTC.

The rearrangement links TRBV27 to TRBJ1-1; 9 nucleotides line up with TRBD1. The CDR3 has 14 amino acids. CDR1 and CDR2 (germline): MNHEY, SMNVEV (reference sequence). V shed 4 bases, J shed 1 base, and the junction held 1 base outside the gene matches. The CDR3 DNA reads as TGTGCCAGCAGTTCGGGACAGGGGAACACTGAAGCTTTCTTT. Residues: CASSSGQGNTEAFF.

The table lists this clone with a few counts. V gene TRBV5-5 combines with J gene TRBJ1-5; 7 positions match TRBD1. The CDR3 runs 16 residues. The V segment lost 2 bases and the J segment 3 bases; nucleotides outside the gene matches: 8. The germline CDR1 and CDR2 sequences are SGHKS and YYEKEE (reference sequence). The DNA of the CDR3 is TGTGCCAGCAGCTTAGCAGGGGGTTGGTACAATCAGCCCCAGCATTTT. The encoded protein is CASSLAGGWYNQPQHF.

This clone was seen a handful of times. The CDR3 DNA follows: TGTGCCAGCAGTGTTAAACTAGCGGGAGACGAGCAGTACTTC. It codes for CASSVKLAGDEQYF. The chain has TRBV6-5 and TRBJ2-7, with TRBD2 identical over 11 bases. This CDR3 is 14 amino acids long. With 5 bases clipped from V and 5 bases from J, the junction kept 5 bases outside the gene matches. Germline CDR1 and CDR2: MNHEY and SVGAGI.

The chain is built from TRBV4-3 and TRBJ1-3, with D possibly being TRBD1 (5 bases). V was pared by 4 bases and J by 1 base, with 8 bases between. Germline assignment: CDR1 LGHNA and CDR2 YSLEER. CDR3 size: 14 residues. The CDR3, as DNA: TGCGCCAGCAGCCGGGGGGGATCTGGAAACACCATATATTTT. Its protein is CASSRGGSGNTIYF.

This chain connects TRBV11-1 to TRBJ2-7; 7 positions agree with TRBD1. After removal of 5 bases from V and 2 bases from J, the junction contained 6 bases not matched to a gene. The V gene's germline CDR1 is SGHAT and CDR2 FQDESV (reference sequence). This CDR3 is built from 14 residues. CDR3 nucleotides: TGTGCCAGCAGCCCGAACAGGGGACCCTACGAGCAGTACTTC. Translated: CASSPNRGPYEQYF.

V usage is TRBV21-1 and J usage is TRBJ2-3; TRBD2 was called by the table and not checked on the DNA. TRBV21-1 is termed a pseudogene. The CDR3 loop spans 15 amino acids. DNA of the CDR3: TGTGCCAGCAGCGGCGAGCGGGAGTGTAAAGATACGCAGTATTTT. It yields the protein CASSGERECKDTQYF.